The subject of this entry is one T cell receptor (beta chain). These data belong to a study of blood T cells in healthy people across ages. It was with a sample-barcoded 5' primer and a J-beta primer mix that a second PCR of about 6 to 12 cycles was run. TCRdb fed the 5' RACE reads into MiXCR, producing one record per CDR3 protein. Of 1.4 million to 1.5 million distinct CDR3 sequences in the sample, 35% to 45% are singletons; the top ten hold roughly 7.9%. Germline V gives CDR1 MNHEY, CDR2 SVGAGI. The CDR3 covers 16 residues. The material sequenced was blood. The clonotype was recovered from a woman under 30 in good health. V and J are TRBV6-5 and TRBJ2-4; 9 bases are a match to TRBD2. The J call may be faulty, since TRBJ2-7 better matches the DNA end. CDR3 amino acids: CASSSTSGGRGYEQYF. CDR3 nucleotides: TGTGCCAGCAGTTCGACCAGTGGCGGGAGGGGCTACGAGCAGTACTTC.